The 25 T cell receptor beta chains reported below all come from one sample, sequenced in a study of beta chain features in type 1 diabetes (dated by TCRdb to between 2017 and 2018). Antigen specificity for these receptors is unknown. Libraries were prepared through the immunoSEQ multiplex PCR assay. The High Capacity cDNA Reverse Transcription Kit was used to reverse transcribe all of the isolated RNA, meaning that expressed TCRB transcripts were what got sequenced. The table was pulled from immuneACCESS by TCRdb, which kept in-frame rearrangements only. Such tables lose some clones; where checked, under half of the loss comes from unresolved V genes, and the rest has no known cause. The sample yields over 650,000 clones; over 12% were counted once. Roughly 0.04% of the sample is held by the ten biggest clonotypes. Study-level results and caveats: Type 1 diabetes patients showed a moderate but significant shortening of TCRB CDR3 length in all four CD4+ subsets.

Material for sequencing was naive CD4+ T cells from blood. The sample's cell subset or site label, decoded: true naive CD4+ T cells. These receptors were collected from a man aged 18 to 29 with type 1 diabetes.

The CDR3 DNA sequence: TGTGCCAGCAGCTTGGAGGTACTAGAGACCCAGTACTTC. Translating it yields CASSLEVLETQYF. The gene calls are TRBV5-8 and TRBJ2-5; D is ambiguous. This CDR3 comprises 13 residues. Germline V gives CDR1 SGHTS, CDR2 YDEGEE. The V end lost 0 bases, the J end lost 4 bases, and 7 bases lay between the germline ends.

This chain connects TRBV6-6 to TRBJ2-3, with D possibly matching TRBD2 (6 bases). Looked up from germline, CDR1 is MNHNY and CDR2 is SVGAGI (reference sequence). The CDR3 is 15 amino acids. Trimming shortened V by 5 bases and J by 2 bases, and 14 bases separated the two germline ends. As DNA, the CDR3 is TGTGCCAGCAGTCTCCGGGACTCCACCACAGATACGCAGTATTTT. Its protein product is CASSLRDSTTDTQYF.

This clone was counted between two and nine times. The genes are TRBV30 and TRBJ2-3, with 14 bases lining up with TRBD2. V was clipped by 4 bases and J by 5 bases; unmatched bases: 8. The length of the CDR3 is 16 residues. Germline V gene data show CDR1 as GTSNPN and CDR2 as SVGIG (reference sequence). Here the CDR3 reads CAWTLGLAGAEDTQYF. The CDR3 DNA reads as TGTGCCTGGACCCTGGGACTAGCGGGAGCGGAAGATACGCAGTATTTT.

The CDR3 bases are TGTGCCAGCAGCCCACAGACAGGGACCCACGAGCAGTACTTC. Protein sequence: CASSPQTGTHEQYF. V and J are TRBV9 and TRBJ2-7, with 7 bases aligning to TRBD1. The CDR3 length is 14 residues. The V gene end was trimmed by 4 bases and the J gene end by 5 bases; junction bases not matched to a gene: 9. Germline V gives CDR1 SGDLS, CDR2 YYNGEE.

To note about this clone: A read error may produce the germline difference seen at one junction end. The CDR3 protein is CASNLPGTGTSNTEAFF. DNA for the CDR3: TGTGCCAGCAACTTACCCGGGACAGGGACCTCAAACACTGAAGCTTTCTTT. The chain recombines TRBV7-9 with TRBJ1-1, with 9 bases that match TRBD1. Germline lookup yields CDR1 SEHNR and CDR2 FQNEAQ (reference sequence). This CDR3 is built from 17 residues.

CDR3 in DNA: TGTGCCACCAGCAGAGATCCAGGAACGCTCCCGTACAATGAGCAGTTCTTC. Translation gives CATSRDPGTLPYNEQFF. V is TRBV15 and J is TRBJ2-1; D not resolved. V was clipped by 0 bases and J by 4 bases, with 16 bases between them. From germline, CDR1 is LNHNV and CDR2 YYDKDF (reference sequence). There are 17 residues in the CDR3.

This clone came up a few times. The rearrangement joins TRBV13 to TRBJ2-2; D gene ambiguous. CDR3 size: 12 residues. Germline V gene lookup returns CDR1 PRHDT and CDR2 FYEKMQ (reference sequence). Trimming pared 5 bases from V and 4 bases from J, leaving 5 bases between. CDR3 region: CASSQGTGELFF. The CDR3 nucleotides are TGTGCCAGCAGCCAAGGCACCGGGGAGCTGTTTTTT.

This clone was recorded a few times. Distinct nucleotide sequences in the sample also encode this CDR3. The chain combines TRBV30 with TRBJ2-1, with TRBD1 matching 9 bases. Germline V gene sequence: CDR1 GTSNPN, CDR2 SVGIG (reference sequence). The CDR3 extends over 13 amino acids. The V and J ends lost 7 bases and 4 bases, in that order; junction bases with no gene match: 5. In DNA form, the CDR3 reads TGTGCCTCCGGCGGACAGGGGTACAATGAGCAGTTCTTC. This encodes CASGGQGYNEQFF.

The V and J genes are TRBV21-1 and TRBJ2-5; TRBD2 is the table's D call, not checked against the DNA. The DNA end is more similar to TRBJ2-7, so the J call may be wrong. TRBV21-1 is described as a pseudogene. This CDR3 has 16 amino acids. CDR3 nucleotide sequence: TGTGCCAGCAGCAAATCCACCAGCGGGAGTTCCCACGAGCAGTACTTC. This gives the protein CASSKSTSGSSHEQYF.

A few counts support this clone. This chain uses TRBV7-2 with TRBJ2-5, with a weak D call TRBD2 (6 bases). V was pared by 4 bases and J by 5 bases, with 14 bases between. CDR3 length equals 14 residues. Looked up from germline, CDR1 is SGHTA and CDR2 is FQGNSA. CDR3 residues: CASSYAGGPETQYF. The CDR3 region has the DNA TGTGCCAGCAGCTACGCCGGAGGGCCTGAGACCCAGTACTTC.

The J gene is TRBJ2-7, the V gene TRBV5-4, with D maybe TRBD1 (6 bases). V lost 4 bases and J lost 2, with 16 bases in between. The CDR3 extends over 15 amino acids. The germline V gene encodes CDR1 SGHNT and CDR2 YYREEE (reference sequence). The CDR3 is CASSPGTDSPYEQYF. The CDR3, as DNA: TGTGCCAGCAGCCCCGGGACGGACAGCCCCTACGAGCAGTACTTC.

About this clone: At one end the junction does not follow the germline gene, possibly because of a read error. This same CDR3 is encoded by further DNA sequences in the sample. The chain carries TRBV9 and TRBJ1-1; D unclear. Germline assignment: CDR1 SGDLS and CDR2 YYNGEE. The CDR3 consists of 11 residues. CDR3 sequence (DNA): TGTGCCAGCAGTAGAGCGTCTGAGGCTTTCTTT. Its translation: CASSRASEAFF.

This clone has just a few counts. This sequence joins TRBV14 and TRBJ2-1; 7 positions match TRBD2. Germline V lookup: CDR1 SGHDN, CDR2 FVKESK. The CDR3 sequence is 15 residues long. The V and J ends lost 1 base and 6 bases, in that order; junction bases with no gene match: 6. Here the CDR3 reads CASSQGGSGINEQFF. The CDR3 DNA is TGTGCCAGCAGCCAAGGAGGGAGCGGGATCAATGAGCAGTTCTTC.

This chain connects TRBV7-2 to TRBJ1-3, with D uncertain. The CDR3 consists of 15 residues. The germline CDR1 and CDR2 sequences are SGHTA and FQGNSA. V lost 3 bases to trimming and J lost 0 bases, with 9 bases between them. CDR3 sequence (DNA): TGTGCCAGCAGCTTTCGGATAAGCTCTGGAAACACCATATATTTT. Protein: CASSFRISSGNTIYF. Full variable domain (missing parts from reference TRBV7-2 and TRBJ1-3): GAGVSQSPSNKVTEKGKDVELRCDPISGHTALYWYRQSLGQGLEFLIYFQGNSAPDKSGLPSDRFSAERTGGSVSTLTIQRTQQEDSAVYLCASSFRISSGNTIYFGEGSWLTVV.

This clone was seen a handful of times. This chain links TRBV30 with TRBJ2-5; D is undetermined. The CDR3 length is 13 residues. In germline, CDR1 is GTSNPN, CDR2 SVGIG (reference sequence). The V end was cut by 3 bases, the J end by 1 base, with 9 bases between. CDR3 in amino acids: CAWRWQLQETQYF. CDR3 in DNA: TGTGCCTGGAGATGGCAGCTCCAAGAGACCCAGTACTTC.

The chain's CDR3 is CAWMTSGGDTQYF. DNA for the CDR3: TGTGCCTGGATGACTAGCGGGGGTGATACGCAGTATTTT. The chain combines TRBV30 with TRBJ2-3; 12 positions match TRBD2. Looked up from germline, CDR1 is GTSNPN and CDR2 is SVGIG (reference sequence). This CDR3 spans 13 amino acids. V lost 4 bases to trimming and J lost 6 bases; unmatched junction nucleotides: 2. The variable domain in full, with the rest retrieved from reference TRBV30 and TRBJ2-3, is SQTIHQWPATLVQPVGSPLSLECTVEGTSNPNLYWYRQAAGRGLQLLFYSVGIGQISSEVPQNLSASRPQDRQFILSSKKLLLSDSGFYLCAWMTSGGDTQYFGPGTRLTVL.

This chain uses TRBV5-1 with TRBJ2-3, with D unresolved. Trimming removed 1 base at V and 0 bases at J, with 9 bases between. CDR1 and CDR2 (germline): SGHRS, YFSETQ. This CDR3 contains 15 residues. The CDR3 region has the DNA TGCGCCAGCAGCTTGAATCCCTATAGCACAGATACGCAGTATTTT. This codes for CASSLNPYSTDTQYF.

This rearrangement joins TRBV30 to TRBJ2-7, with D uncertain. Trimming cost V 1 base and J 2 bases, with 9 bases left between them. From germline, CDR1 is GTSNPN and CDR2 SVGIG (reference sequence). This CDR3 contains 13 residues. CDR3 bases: TGTGCCTGGAGTGAAAGGGTTCCCTACGAGCAGTACTTC. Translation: CAWSERVPYEQYF.

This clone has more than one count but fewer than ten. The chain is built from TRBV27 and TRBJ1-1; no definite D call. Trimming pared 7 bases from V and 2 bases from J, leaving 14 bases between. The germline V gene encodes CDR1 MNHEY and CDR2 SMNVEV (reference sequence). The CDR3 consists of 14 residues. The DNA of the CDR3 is TGTGCCAGCACCCCGTATTTCGACAACACTGAAGCTTTCTTT. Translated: CASTPYFDNTEAFF.

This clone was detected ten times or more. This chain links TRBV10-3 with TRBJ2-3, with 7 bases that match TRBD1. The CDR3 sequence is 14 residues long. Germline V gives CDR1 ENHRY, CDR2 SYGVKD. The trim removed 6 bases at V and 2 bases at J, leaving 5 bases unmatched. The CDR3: CAIRVDRDTDTQYF. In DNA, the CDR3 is TGTGCCATCAGGGTCGACAGGGACACAGATACGCAGTATTTT.

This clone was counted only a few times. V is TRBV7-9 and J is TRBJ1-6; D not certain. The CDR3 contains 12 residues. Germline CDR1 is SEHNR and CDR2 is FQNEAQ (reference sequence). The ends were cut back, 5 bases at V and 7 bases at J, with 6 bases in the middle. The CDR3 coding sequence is TGTGCCAGCAGCGGCGACAATTCACCCCTCCACTTT. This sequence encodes CASSGDNSPLHF.

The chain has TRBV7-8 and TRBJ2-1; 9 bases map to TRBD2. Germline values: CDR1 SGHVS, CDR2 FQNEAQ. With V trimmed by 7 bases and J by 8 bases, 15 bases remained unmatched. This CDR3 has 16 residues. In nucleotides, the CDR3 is TGTGCCAGCACCAAGCGGGGGGCCCCCCAAGGGGATGAGCAGTTCTTC. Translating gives CASTKRGAPQGDEQFF. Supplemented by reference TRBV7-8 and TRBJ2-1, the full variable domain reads GAGVSQSPRYKVAKRGQDVALRCDPISGHVSLFWYQQALGQGPEFLTYFQNEAQLDKSGLPSDRFFAERPEGSVSTLKIQRTQQEDSAVYLCASTKRGAPQGDEQFFGPGTRLTVL.

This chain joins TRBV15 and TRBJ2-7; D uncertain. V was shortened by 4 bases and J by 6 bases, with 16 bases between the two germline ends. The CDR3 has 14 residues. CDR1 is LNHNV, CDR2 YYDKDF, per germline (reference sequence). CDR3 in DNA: TGTGCCACCAGCACATTTCTAGAAGGGATCGAGCAGTACTTC. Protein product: CATSTFLEGIEQYF.

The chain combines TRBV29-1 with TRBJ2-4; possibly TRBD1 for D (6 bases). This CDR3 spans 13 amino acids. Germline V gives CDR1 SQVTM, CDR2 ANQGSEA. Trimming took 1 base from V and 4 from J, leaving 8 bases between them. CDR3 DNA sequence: TGCAGCGTTGAAGTGGGGACAAAAAACATTCAGTACTTC. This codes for CSVEVGTKNIQYF.

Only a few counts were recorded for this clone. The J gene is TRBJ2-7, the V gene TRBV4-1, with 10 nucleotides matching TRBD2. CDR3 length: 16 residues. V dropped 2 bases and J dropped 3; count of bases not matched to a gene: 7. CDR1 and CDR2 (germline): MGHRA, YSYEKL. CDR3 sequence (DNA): TGCGCCAGCAGCCAATGGCCAGCGGGAGGGTTCTACGAGCAGTACTTC. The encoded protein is CASSQWPAGGFYEQYF.